This TCR beta chain stems from a study of blood T cell repertoires in COVID-19. Overall study: Spain, Italy and the United States supplied samples that represented acute and convalescent COVID-19.

Comments on this clone: At one end the junction does not follow the germline gene, possibly because of a read error.

The CDR3 spans 16 residues. Germline CDR1 and CDR2: SGDLS and YYNGEE. Authors' processing steps: How many nucleated cells were present was estimated from reference gene primer amplification. Generated by immunoSEQ multiplex PCR, the TCRdb table keeps only in-frame clones and is missing some. D and trimming were read from the DNA, whereas the V and J calls and clone size are those reported in that table. The sample lists 70,000 to 85,000 clones, approximately 80% seen once, with roughly 12% in the top ten. The sequenced sample was peripheral blood. The genes are TRBV9 and TRBJ2-5; 11 bases align to TRBD2. The sequence came from a man older than 75 with acute or convalescent COVID-19. The CDR3 spells CASSATSGGHQEAQYF. The DNA for the CDR3 is TGTGCCAGCAGCGCCACTAGCGGGGGCCACCAAGAGGCCCAGTACTTC.